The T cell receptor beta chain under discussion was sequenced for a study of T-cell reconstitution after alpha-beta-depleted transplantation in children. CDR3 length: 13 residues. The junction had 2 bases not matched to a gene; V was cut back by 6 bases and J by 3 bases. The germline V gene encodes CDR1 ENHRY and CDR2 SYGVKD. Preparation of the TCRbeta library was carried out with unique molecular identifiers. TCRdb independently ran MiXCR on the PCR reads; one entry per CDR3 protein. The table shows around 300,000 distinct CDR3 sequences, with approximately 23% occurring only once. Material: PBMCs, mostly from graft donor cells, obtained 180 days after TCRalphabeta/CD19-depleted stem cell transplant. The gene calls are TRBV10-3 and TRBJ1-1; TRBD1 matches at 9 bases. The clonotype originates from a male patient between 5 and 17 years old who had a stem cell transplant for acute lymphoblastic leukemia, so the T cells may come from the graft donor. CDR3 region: CAIRRTGDTEAFF. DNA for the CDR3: TGTGCCATCAGGCGGACAGGGGACACTGAAGCTTTCTTT.